This T cell receptor (beta chain) appears in the sequencing data of a study of T cell changes during pregnancy in multiple sclerosis (dated by TCRdb to the late 2010s). Regarding the complete study: Changes in the T cell repertoire over the course of pregnancy were examined in this study in women with multiple sclerosis.

The library was prepared using the immunoSEQ multiplex PCR assay. TCRdb's version of the immuneACCESS table is confined to in-frame rearrangements and falls short of the full clone set. An unresolved V gene accounts for under half of the shortfall where checked; the remainder is of unknown origin. This sample gives under 15,000 clones in total; roughly 90% of them show up just once. Roughly 8.2% of the sample belongs to the ten largest clones. This clone showed up just a few times. Its recognized antigen is unknown. No clone much larger than this one lies a single base away; base qualities are absent. Measured from the cysteine to the phenylalanine, the CDR3 is 16 residues long. Kept here is only the CDR3 DNA, which spans 48 bases and is read in frame from base 1. The V end gives up 8 bases and the J end 7 bases, leaving 16 bases in the junction not matched to a gene. The germline V gene encodes CDR1 LNHDA and CDR2 SQIVND (reference sequence).

The specimen was CD8+ T cells from peripheral blood mononuclear cells, collected in the first trimester of pregnancy. The clonotype was recovered from a female donor with multiple sclerosis, enrolled in a pregnancy study. The chain joins TRBV19 to TRBJ1-1; 10 bases in the junction line up with TRBD1. The nucleotide sequence reads as follows: TGTGCCAGTGGGGAATCCGGGACAGGGGTCTATAGTGAAGCTTTCTTT. This translates into CASGESGTGVYSEAFF.